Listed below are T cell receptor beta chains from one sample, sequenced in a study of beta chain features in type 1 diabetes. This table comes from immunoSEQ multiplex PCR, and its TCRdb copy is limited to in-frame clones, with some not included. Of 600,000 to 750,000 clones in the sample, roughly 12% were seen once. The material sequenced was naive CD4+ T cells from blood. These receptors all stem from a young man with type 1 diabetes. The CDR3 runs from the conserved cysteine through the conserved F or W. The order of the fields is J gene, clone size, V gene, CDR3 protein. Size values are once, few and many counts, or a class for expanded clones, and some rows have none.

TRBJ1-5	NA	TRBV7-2	CASSSAHRDGGNQPQHF
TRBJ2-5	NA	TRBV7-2	CASSLNSGFQETQYF
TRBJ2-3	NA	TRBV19	CASRNKGQRTDTQYF
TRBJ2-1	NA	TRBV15	CATSRDQRGEQFF
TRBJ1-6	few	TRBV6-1	CASIRQTHSPLHF
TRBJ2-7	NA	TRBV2	CASSDGPGTVYF
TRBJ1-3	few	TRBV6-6	CASSSAGNSGNTIYF
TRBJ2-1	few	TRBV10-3	CAISGNNEQFF
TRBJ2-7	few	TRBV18	CASSPPSGESSYEQYF
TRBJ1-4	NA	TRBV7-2	CASSPHITTNEKLFF
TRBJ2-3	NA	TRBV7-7	CASSPNTRSTDTQYF
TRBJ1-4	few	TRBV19	CASTLDRDEKLFF
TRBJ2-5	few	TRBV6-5	CASSYSFVGETQYF
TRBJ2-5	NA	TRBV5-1	CASSLRPTGGLKETQYF
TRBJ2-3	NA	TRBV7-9	CASSTGTSGSTDTQYF
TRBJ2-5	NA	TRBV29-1	CSVEDSGSRLGDF
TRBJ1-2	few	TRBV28	CASSPGQSYGYTF
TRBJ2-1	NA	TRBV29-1	CSVRGAANNYNEQFF
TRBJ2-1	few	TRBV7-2	CASSPGRDNEQFF
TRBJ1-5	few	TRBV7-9	CASSLNEVNQPQHF
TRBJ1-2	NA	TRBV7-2	CASSLGRGQAGPSGGYTF
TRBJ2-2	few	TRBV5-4	CASSHGTAANTGELFF
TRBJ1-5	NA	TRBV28	CASSTPTGTGQPQHF
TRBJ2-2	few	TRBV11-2	CASSSTGLNTGELFF
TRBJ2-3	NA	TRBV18	CASSPSRGEDTQYF
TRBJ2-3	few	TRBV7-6	CASTNSGDTQYF
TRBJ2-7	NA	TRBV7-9	CASSLAGQSYEQYF
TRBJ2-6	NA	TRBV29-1	CSVEAGLSSGANVLTF
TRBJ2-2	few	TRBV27	CASSSYTGELFF
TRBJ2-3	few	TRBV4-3	CASSLTSGGADTQYF
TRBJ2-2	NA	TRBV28	CASISDVGVGELFF
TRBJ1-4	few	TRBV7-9	CASSFEAGVNEKLFF